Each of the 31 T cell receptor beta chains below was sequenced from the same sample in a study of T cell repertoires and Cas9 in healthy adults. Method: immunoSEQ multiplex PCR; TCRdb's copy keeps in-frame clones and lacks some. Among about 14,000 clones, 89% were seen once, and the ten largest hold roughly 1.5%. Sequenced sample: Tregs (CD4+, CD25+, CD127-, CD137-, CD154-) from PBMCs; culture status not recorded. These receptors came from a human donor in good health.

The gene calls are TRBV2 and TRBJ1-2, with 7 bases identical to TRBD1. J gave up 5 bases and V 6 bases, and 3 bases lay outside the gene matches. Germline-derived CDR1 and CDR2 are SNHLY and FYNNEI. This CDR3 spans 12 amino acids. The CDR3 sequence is CASRGTAYGYTF. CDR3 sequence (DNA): TGTGCCAGCAGGGGGACAGCTTATGGCTACACCTTC.

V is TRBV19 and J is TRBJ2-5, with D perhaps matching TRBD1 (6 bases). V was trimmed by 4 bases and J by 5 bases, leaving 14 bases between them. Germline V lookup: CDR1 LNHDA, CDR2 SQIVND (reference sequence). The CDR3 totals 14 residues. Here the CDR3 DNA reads TGTGCCAGTAGTAGGGGGCAGGGATGGGAGACCCAGTACTTC. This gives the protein CASSRGQGWETQYF.

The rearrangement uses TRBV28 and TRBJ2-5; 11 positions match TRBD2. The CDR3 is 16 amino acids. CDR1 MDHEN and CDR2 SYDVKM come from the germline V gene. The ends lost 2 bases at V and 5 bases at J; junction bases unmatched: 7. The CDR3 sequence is CASSLPVLAGGETQYF. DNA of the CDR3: TGTGCCAGCAGTTTACCGGTCCTAGCGGGAGGCGAGACCCAGTACTTC.

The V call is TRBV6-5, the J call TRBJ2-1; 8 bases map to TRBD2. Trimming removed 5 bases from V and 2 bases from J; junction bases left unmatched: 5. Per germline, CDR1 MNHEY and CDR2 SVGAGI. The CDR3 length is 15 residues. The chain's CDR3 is CASSQTSGPYNEQFF. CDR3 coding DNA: TGTGCCAGCAGTCAAACTAGCGGACCCTACAATGAGCAGTTCTTC.

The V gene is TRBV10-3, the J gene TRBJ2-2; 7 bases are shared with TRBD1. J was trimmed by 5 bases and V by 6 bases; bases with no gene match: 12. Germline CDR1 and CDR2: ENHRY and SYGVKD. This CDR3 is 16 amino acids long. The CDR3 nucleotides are TGTGCCATCAGCGCCACCCCTCAGGGGGAAACCGGGGAGCTGTTTTTT. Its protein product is CAISATPQGETGELFF.

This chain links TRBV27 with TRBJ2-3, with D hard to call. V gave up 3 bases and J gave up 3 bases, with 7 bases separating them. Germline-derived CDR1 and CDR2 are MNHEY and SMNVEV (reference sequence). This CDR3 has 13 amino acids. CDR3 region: CASSFYGTDTQYF. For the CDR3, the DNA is TGTGCCAGCAGTTTTTATGGGACAGATACGCAGTATTTT.

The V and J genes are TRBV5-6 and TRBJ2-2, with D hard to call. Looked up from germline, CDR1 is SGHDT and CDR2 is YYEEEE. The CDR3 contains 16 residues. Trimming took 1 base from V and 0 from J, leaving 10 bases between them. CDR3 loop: CASSLLTTPNTGELFF. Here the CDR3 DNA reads TGTGCCAGCAGCTTGTTGACGACTCCGAACACCGGGGAGCTGTTTTTT.

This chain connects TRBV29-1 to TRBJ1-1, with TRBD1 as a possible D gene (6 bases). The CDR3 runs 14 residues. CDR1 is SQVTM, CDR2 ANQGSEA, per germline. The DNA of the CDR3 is TGCACCCTATCGGCGGGGGGCATGAACACTGAAGCTTTCTTT. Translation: CTLSAGGMNTEAFF.

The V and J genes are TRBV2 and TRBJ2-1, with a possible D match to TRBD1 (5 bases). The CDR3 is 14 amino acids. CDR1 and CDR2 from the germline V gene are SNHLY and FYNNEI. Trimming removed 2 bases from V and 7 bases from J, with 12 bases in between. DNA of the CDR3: TGTGCCAGCAGTGAACTGGGGCTCTCTAATGAGCAGTTCTTC. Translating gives CASSELGLSNEQFF.

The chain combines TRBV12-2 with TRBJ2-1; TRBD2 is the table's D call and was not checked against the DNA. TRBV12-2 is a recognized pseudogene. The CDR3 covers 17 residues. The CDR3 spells CASRFSLAGSSYNEQFF. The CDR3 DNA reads TGTGCAAGTCGCTTTTCCCTAGCGGGTAGCTCCTACAATGAGCAGTTCTTC.

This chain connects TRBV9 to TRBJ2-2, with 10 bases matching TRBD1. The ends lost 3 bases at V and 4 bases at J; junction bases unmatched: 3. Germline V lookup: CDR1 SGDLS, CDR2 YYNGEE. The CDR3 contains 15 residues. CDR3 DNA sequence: TGTGCCAGCAGCGCCGGACAGGGGGTCACCGGGGAGCTGTTTTTT. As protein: CASSAGQGVTGELFF.

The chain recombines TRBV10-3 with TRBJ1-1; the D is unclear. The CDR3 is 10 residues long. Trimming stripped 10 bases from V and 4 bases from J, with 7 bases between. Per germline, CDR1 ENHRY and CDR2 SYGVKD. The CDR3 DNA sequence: TGTGCCACTGTTGGCACTGAAGCTTTCTTT. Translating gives CATVGTEAFF.

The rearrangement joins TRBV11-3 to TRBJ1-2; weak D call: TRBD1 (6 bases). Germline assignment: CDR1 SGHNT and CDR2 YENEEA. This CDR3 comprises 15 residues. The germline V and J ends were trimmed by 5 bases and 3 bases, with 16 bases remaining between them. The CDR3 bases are TGTGCCAGCAGCCGAGGGACCAAGGGGGACTATGGCTACACCTTC. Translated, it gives CASSRGTKGDYGYTF. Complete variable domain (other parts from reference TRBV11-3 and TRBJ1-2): EAGVVQSPRYKIIEKKQPVAFWCNPISGHNTLYWYLQNLGQGPELLIRYENEEAVDDSQLPKDRFSAERLKGVDSTLKIQPAELGDSAVYLCASSRGTKGDYGYTFGSGTRLTVV.

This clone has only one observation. CDR3 region: CASSGGQGFAGELFF. CDR3 DNA sequence: TGTGCCAGTAGCGGGGGACAGGGTTTCGCCGGGGAGCTGTTTTTT. The chain recombines TRBV19 with TRBJ2-2; 9 bases map to TRBD1. Trimming took 6 bases from V and 6 from J; bases not matched to a gene: 8. CDR1 and CDR2 from the germline V gene are LNHDA and SQIVND (reference sequence). This CDR3 is built from 15 residues.

CDR3 DNA sequence: TGTGCCAGTAGTAGGGGTCGGGGACTAGCGCTGAGCTCCTACAATGAGCAGTTCTTC. This encodes CASSRGRGLALSSYNEQFF. The V and J genes are TRBV19 and TRBJ2-1, with TRBD2 matching 10 bases. The CDR3 is 19 amino acids. J was trimmed by 0 bases and V by 4 bases; bases with no gene match: 12. Germline loops: CDR1 LNHDA, CDR2 SQIVND (reference sequence).

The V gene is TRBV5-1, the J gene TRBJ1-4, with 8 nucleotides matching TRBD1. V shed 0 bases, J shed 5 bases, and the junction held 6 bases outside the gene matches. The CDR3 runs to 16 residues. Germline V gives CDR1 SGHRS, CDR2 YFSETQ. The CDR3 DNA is TGCGCCAGCAGCTTGGAGGGGACAGGTCGGAATGAAAAACTGTTTTTT. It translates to CASSLEGTGRNEKLFF.

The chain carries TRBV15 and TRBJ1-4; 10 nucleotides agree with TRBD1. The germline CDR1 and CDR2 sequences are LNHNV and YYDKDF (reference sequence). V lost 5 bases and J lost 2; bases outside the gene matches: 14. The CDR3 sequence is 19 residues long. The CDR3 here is CATSPGAGQGWGTNEKLFF. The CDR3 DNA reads TGTGCCACCAGCCCTGGCGCGGGACAGGGGTGGGGCACTAATGAAAAACTGTTTTTT. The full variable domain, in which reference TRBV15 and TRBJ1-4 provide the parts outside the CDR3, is DAMVIQNPRYQVTQFGKPVTLSCSQTLNHNVMYWYQQKSSQAPKLLFHYYDKDFNNEADTPDNFQSRRPNTSFCFLDIRSPGLGDTAMYLCATSPGAGQGWGTNEKLFFGSGTQLSVL.

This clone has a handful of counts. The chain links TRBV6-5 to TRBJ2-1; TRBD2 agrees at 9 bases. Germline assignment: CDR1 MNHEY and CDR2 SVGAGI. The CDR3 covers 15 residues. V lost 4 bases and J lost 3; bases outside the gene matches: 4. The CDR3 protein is CASSSSSGVYNEQFF. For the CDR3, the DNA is TGTGCCAGCAGTTCATCTAGCGGGGTCTACAATGAGCAGTTCTTC.

The CDR3 here is CASSPGLAGWVGELFF. The CDR3 DNA follows: TGTGCCAGCAGCCCGGGACTAGCGGGGTGGGTCGGGGAGCTGTTTTTT. The chain links TRBV28 to TRBJ2-2; TRBD2 aligns across 13 bases. Trimming removed 6 bases from V and 7 bases from J; junction bases left unmatched: 8. The germline gives CDR1 MDHEN, CDR2 SYDVKM. The length of the CDR3 is 16 residues.

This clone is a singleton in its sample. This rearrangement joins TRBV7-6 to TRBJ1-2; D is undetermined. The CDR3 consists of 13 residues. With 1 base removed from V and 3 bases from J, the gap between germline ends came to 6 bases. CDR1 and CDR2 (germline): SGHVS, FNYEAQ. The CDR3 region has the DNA TGTGCCAGCAGCTTAGTTCCAGACTATGGCTACACCTTC. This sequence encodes CASSLVPDYGYTF.

CDR3 sequence (DNA): TGCAGTGTGGAAGACTACAATGAGCAGTTCTTC. Translating it yields CSVEDYNEQFF. The chain has TRBV20-1 and TRBJ2-1; unclear D gene. The CDR3 has 11 amino acids. V was pared by 7 bases and J by 3 bases, with 7 bases between. Germline values: CDR1 DFQATT, CDR2 SNEGSKA (reference sequence).

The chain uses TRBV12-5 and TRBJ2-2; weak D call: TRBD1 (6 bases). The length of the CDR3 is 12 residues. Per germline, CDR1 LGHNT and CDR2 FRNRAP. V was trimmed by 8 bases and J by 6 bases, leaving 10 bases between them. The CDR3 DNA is TGTGCTAGTACTACAGGGTCCGGGGAGCTGTTTTTT. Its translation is CASTTGSGELFF.

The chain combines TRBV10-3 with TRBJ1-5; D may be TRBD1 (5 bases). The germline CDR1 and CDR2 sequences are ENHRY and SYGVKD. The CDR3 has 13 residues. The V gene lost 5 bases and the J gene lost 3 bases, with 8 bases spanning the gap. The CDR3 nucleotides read TGTGCCATCAGTCGACAGCACAATCAGCCCCAGCATTTT. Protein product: CAISRQHNQPQHF.

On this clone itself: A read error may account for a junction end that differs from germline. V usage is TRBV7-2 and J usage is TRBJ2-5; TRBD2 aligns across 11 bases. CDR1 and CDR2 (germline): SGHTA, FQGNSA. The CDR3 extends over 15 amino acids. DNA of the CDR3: TGTGCCAGCAGCCTAGCGGGAGGCCCTATCGAGACCCAGTACTTC. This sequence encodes CASSLAGGPIETQYF.

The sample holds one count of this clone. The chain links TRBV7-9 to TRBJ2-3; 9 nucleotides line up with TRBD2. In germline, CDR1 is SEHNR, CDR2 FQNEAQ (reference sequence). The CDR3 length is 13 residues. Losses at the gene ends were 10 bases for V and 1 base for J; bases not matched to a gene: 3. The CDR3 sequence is CAIASGGTDTQYF. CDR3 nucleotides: TGTGCCATCGCTAGCGGGGGCACAGATACGCAGTATTTT.

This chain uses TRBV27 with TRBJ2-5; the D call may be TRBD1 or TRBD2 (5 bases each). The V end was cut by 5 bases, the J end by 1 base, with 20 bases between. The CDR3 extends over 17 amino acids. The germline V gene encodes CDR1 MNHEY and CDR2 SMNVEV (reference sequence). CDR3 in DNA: TGTGCCAGCAGTCCGGGGATTGTTCGACAGCCCCAAGAGACCCAGTACTTC. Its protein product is CASSPGIVRQPQETQYF.

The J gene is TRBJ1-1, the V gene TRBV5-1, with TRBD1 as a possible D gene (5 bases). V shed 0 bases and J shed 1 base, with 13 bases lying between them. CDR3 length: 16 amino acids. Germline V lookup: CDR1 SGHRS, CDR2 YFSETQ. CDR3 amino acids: CASSLGPQQANTEAFF. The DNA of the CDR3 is TGCGCCAGCAGCTTGGGCCCCCAACAGGCGAACACTGAAGCTTTCTTT.

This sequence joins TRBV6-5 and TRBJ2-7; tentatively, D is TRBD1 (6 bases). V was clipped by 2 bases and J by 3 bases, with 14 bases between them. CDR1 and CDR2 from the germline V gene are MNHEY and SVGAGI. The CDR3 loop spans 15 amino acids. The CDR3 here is CASSYPGARNYEQYF. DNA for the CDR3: TGTGCCAGCAGTTACCCAGGGGCCAGAAACTACGAGCAGTACTTC.

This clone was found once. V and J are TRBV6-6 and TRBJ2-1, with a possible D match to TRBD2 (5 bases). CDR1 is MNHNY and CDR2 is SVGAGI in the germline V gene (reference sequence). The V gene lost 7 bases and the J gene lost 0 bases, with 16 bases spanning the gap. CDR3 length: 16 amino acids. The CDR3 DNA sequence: TGTGCCAGCAATGACGAGCGGTACCACTCCTACAATGAGCAGTTCTTC. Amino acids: CASNDERYHSYNEQFF.

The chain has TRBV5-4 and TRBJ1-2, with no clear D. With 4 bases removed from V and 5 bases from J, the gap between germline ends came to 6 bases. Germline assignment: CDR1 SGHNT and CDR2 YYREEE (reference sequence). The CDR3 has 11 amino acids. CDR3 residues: CASSGGYGYTF. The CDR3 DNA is TGTGCCAGCAGCGGAGGGTATGGCTACACCTTC.

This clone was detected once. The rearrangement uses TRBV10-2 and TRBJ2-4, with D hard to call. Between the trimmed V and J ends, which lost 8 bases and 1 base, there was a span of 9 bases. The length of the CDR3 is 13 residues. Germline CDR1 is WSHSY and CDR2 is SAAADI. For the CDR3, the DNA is TGCGCCAGCTCCCCGGATGCCAAAAACATTCAGTACTTC. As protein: CASSPDAKNIQYF.